What follows are 16 T cell receptor beta chains derived from one specimen sequenced in a study of cytotoxic CD8 clonotypes in ibrutinib-treated CLL. Clones were sequenced by immunoSEQ multiplex PCR, and TCRdb holds only the in-frame ones, with some missing. This table holds around 40,000 clones, about 64% found once. Specimen: PBMCs, collected at disease progression, from a patient treated with ibrutinib. The receptor set was obtained from a human donor with chronic lymphocytic leukemia.

This clone was counted a single time. CDR3 sequence (DNA): TGTGCCAGCAGCGCCGGTAAGGGGGAAAAACTGTTTTTT. It yields the protein CASSAGKGEKLFF. The rearrangement links TRBV9 to TRBJ1-4; TRBD1 is a possible D gene (5 bases). CDR3 size: 13 residues. Germline V CDR1 and CDR2: SGDLS, YYNGEE. Trimming stripped 3 bases from V and 8 bases from J, with 11 bases between.

This rearrangement joins TRBV27 to TRBJ1-6; 8 bases align to TRBD1. Germline lookup yields CDR1 MNHEY and CDR2 SMNVEV (reference sequence). V was pared by 7 bases and J by 10 bases, with 9 bases of the junction left unmatched. The CDR3 consists of 14 residues. This CDR3 is CASKLGTGESPLHF. The CDR3 DNA reads as TGTGCCAGCAAACTCGGGACAGGAGAGTCACCCCTCCACTTT.

There are a few counts of this clone. The J gene is TRBJ2-2, the V gene TRBV10-2, with 13 bases that match TRBD2. Germline values: CDR1 WSHSY, CDR2 SAAADI. This CDR3 region has 17 residues. J gave up 0 bases and V 4 bases, and 2 bases lay outside the gene matches. This CDR3 is CASSGTSGGANTGELFF. Written as DNA, the CDR3 is TGCGCCAGCAGTGGGACTAGCGGGGGCGCGAACACCGGGGAGCTGTTTTTT.

The rearrangement links TRBV6-1 to TRBJ1-2, with no clear D. This CDR3 is 13 amino acids long. Germline-derived CDR1 and CDR2 are MNHNS and SASEGT. Trimming cost V 2 bases and J 6 bases, with 10 bases left between them. CDR3 residues: CASSENGVDGYTF. The DNA of the CDR3 is TGTGCCAGCAGTGAAAATGGGGTCGATGGCTACACCTTC.

This rearrangement joins TRBV6-1 to TRBJ2-1; the D gene is possibly TRBD2 (6 bases). CDR3 length: 15 amino acids. The germline CDR1 and CDR2 sequences are MNHNS and SASEGT. V was trimmed by 1 base and J by 9 bases, leaving 16 bases between them. The CDR3 is CASSEGSAGFGEQFF. The CDR3 DNA reads as TGTGCCAGCAGTGAAGGAAGCGCGGGATTTGGTGAGCAGTTCTTC.

V is TRBV19 and J is TRBJ2-4; D unresolved. This CDR3 is built from 17 residues. The germline CDR1 and CDR2 sequences are LNHDA and SQIVND (reference sequence). Trimming removed 0 bases at V and 6 bases at J, with 18 bases between. DNA for the CDR3: TGTGCCAGTAGTATAGATGGAACAGCGTGGGGTCTAAACATTCAGTACTTC. This translates into CASSIDGTAWGLNIQYF.

This chain uses TRBV23-1 with TRBJ2-7; 7 bases agree with TRBD1. TRBV23-1 carries the ORF label, with uncertain function. There are 13 residues in the CDR3. J lost 5 bases, V lost 9 bases, and 10 bases had no gene match. CDR3 sequence (DNA): TGCGCCAGGGGGACAGCCGAGTTGAACGAGCAGTACTTC. This encodes CARGTAELNEQYF.

The sample holds one count of this clone. This chain connects TRBV6-4 to TRBJ1-2, with no clear D. CDR1 and CDR2 from the germline V gene are MRHNA and SNTAGT. CDR3 length: 12 amino acids. V was shortened by 7 bases and J by 0 bases, with 6 bases between the two germline ends. The chain's CDR3 is CASTRSNYGYTF. The CDR3 nucleotides read TGTGCCAGCACACGATCTAACTATGGCTACACCTTC.

This clone was found a few times. The chain has TRBV28 and TRBJ2-7; D uncertain. V lost 6 bases, J lost 3 bases, and 6 bases lay in between. This CDR3 comprises 11 residues. Looked up from germline, CDR1 is MDHEN and CDR2 is SYDVKM. The CDR3 DNA sequence: TGTGCCAGCAGCCTCGACTACGAGCAGTACTTC. Translation gives CASSLDYEQYF.

This clone was detected only a few times. The rearrangement uses TRBV12-2 and TRBJ1-6. TRBV12-2 is annotated as a pseudogene. This CDR3 contains 17 residues. CDR3 in DNA: TGTGCAAGTCGCTTTAGGGCGGATCGCCTTTGTGGTTCACCCCTCCACTTT. It translates to CASRFRADRLCGSPLHF.

The CDR3 region is CASTPMEGIWPQHF. CDR3 nucleotides: TGTGCCAGCACCCCCATGGAGGGGATTTGGCCCCAGCATTTT. This chain joins TRBV6-5 and TRBJ1-5; TRBD1 might be the D (5 bases). The V end was cut by 7 bases, the J end by 9 bases, with 19 bases between. Looked up from germline, CDR1 is MNHEY and CDR2 is SVGAGI. The CDR3 is made up of 14 amino acids.

This rearrangement joins TRBV5-1 to TRBJ2-5; TRBD2 aligns across 12 bases. After removal of 0 bases from V and 6 bases from J, the junction contained 3 bases not matched to a gene. CDR1 is SGHRS and CDR2 is YFSETQ in the germline V gene. The CDR3 totals 15 residues. The CDR3 bases are TGCGCCAGCAGCTTGGCGCTAGCGGGGGGGCAGACCCAGTACTTC. Protein sequence: CASSLALAGGQTQYF.

The V and J genes are TRBV4-1 and TRBJ1-5, with no clear D. The CDR3 runs to 16 residues. The V and J ends lost 1 base and 2 bases respectively, with 12 bases between them. Germline loops: CDR1 MGHRA, CDR2 YSYEKL. This CDR3 reads CASSQGPFGGNQPQHF. CDR3 DNA: TGCGCCAGCAGCCAAGGCCCGTTTGGAGGCAATCAGCCCCAGCATTTT.

V usage is TRBV19 and J usage is TRBJ1-1; perhaps TRBD1 as D (5 bases). The CDR3 totals 15 residues. Germline CDR1 and CDR2: LNHDA and SQIVND (reference sequence). V gave up 8 bases and J gave up 0 bases, with 16 bases separating them. DNA for the CDR3: TGTGCCAGTTCCCTCCTTCAGGGTTTGAACACTGAAGCTTTCTTT. Amino acid sequence: CASSLLQGLNTEAFF.

The V gene is TRBV9, the J gene TRBJ2-1; D is uncertain. CDR1 and CDR2 from the germline V gene are SGDLS and YYNGEE. Trimming stripped 2 bases from V and 4 bases from J, with 10 bases between. This CDR3 has 14 residues. The CDR3 protein is CASSVGLGYNEQFF. The CDR3 DNA follows: TGTGCCAGCAGCGTTGGGCTAGGATACAATGAGCAGTTCTTC.

The chain has TRBV7-8 and TRBJ2-3; D might be TRBD1 (5 bases). V lost 1 base, J lost 0 bases, and 11 bases lay in between. Germline values: CDR1 SGHVS, CDR2 FQNEAQ. There are 16 residues in the CDR3. The CDR3 nucleotides read TGTGCCAGCAGCTTAGTGGTGGGGCAAAGCACAGATACGCAGTATTTT. Protein sequence: CASSLVVGQSTDTQYF.